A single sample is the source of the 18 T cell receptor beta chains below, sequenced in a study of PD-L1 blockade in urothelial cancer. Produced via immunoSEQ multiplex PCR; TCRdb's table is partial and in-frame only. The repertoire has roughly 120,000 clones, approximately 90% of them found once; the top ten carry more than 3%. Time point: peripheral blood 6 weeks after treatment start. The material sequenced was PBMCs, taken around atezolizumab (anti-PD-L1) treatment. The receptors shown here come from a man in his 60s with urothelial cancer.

CDR3 sequence reads: CAWSVQAGWNEQYF. The CDR3 DNA is TGTGCCTGGAGTGTCCAGGCAGGGTGGAACGAGCAGTACTTC. The chain carries TRBV30 and TRBJ2-7; a possible D gene is TRBD1 (5 bases). The V gene lost 0 bases and the J gene lost 5 bases, with 14 bases spanning the gap. Germline CDR1 and CDR2: GTSNPN and SVGIG (reference sequence). The CDR3 is 14 amino acids. Supplemented by reference TRBV30 and TRBJ2-7, the full variable domain reads SQTIHQWPATLVQPVGSPLSLECTVEGTSNPNLYWYRQAAGRGLQLLFYSVGIGQISSEVPQNLSASRPQDRQFILSSKKLLLSDSGFYLCAWSVQAGWNEQYFGPGTRLTVT.

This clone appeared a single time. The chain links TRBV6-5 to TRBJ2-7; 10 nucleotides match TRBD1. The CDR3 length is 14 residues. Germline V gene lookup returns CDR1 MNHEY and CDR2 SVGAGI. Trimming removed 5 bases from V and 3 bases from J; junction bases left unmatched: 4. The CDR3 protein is CASSRQGAFYEQYF. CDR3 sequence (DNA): TGTGCCAGCAGTAGACAGGGGGCGTTCTACGAGCAGTACTTC.

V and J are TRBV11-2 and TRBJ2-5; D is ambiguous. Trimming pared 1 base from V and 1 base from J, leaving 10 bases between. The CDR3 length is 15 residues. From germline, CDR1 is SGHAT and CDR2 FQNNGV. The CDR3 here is CASSLVGHSQETQYF. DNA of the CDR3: TGTGCCAGCAGCTTAGTGGGCCATAGCCAAGAGACCCAGTACTTC.

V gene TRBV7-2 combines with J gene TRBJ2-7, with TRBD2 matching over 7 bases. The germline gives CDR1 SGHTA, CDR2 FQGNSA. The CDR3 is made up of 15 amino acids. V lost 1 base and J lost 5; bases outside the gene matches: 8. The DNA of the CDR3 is TGTGCCAGCAGCTTAGGCCTAGCGGAGGGCAACGAGCAGTACTTC. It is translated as CASSLGLAEGNEQYF.

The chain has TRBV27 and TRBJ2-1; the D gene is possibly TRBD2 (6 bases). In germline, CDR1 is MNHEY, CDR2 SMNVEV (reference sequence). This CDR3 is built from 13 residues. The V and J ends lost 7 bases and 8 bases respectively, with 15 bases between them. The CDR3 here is CASNKVGDYEQFF. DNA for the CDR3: TGTGCCAGCAACAAAGTTGGGGACTATGAGCAGTTCTTC.

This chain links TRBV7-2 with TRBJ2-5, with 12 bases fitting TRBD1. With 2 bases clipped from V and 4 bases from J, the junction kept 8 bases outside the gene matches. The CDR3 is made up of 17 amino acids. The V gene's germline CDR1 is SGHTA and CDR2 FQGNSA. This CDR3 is CASSLLGGTGGGETQYF. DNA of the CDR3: TGTGCCAGCAGCTTATTAGGTGGGACAGGGGGCGGAGAGACCCAGTACTTC.

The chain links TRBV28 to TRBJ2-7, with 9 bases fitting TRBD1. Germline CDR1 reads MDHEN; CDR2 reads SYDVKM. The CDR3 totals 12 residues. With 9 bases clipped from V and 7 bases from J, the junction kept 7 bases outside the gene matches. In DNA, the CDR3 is TGTGCCAGTACCGGGACAGGGTATGAGCAGTACTTC. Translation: CASTGTGYEQYF.

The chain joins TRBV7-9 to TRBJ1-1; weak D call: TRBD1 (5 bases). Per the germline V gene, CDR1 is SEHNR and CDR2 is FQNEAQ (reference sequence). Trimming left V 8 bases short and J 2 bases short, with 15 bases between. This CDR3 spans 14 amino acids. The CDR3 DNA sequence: TGTGCCAGCCACTCTGCAGGGATAAACACTGAAGCTTTCTTT. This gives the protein CASHSAGINTEAFF.

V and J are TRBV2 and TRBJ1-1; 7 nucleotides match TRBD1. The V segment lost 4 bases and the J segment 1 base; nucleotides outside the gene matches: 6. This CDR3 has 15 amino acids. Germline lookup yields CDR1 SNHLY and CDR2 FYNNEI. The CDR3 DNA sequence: TGTGCCAGCAGTGTTGCCGGGACAGCGAACACTGAAGCTTTCTTT. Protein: CASSVAGTANTEAFF.

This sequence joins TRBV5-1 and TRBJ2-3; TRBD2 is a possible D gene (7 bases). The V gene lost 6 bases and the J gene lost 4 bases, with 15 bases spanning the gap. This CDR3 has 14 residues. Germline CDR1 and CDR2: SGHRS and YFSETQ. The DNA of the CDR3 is TGCGCCAGCACCGAGGGGGGGGGACCAGATACGCAGTATTTT. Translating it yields CASTEGGGPDTQYF.

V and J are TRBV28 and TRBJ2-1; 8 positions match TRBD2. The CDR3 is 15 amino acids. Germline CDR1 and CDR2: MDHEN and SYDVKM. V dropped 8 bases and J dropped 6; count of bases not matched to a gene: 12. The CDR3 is CASSGGVTSFNEQFF. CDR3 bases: TGTGCCAGCTCGGGGGGGGTAACTAGCTTCAATGAGCAGTTCTTC. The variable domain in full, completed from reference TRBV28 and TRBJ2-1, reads DVKVTQSSRYLVKRTGEKVFLECVQDMDHENMFWYRQDPGLGLRLIYFSYDVKMKEKGDIPEGYSVSREKKERFSLILESASTNQTSMYLCASSGGVTSFNEQFFGPGTRLTVL.

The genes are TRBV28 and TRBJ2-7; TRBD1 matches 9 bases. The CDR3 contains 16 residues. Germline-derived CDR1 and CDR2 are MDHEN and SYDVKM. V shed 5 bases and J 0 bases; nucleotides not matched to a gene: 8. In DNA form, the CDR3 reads TGTGCCAGCAGTCCCTGGGACAGGGCCTCCTCCTACGAGCAGTACTTC. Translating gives CASSPWDRASSYEQYF.

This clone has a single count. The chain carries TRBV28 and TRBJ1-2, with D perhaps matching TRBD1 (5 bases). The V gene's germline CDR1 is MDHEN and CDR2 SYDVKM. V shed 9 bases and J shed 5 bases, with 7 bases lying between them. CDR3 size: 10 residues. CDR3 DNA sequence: TGTGCCAGTTCAGGGTATGGCTACACCTTC. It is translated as CASSGYGYTF.

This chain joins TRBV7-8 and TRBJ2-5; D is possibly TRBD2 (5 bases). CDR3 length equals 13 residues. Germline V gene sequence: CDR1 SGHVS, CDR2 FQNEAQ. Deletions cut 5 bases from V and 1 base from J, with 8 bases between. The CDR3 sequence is CASSRGPQETQYF. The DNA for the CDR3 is TGTGCCAGCAGCCGAGGGCCCCAAGAGACCCAGTACTTC.

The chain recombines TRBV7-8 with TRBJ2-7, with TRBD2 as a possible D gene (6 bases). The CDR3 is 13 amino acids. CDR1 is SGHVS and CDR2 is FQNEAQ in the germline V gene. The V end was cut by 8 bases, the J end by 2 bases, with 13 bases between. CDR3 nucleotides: TGTGCCAGCGGAGGGGCCTTCACCTACGAGCAGTACTTC. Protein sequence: CASGGAFTYEQYF.

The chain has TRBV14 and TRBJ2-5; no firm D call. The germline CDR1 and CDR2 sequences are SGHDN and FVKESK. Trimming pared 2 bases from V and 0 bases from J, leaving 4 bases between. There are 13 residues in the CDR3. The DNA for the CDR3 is TGTGCCAGCAGCCAACTAAACCAAGAGACCCAGTACTTC. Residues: CASSQLNQETQYF. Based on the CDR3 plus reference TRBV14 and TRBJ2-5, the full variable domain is EAGVTQFPSHSVIEKGQTVTLRCDPISGHDNLYWYRRVMGKEIKFLLHFVKESKQDESGMPNNRFLAERTGGTYSTLKVQPAELEDSGVYFCASSQLNQETQYFGPGTRLLVL.

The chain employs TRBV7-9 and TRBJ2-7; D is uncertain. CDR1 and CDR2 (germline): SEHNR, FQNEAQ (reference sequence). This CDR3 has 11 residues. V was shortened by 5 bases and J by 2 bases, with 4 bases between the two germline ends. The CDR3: CASSRAYEQYF. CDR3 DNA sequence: TGTGCCAGCAGCCGAGCCTACGAGCAGTACTTC.

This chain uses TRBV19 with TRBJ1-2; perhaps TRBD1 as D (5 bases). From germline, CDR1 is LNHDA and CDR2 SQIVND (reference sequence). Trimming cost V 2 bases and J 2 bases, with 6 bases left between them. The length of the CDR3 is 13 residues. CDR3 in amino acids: CASSIYRNYGYTF. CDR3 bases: TGTGCCAGTAGTATATACAGGAACTATGGCTACACCTTC.